Following are 17 T cell receptor beta chains from one sample sequenced in a study of T-cell memory formation after mild COVID-19 (dated by TCRdb to the early 2020s). Receptor libraries were prepared by 5' RACE. This sample was sequenced with an Illumina NovaSeq 6000. TCRdb reanalyzed the raw reads on its own, using fastp at Q25 for trimming and MiXCR for clone calling, and kept in-frame beta chains. Every entry covers one CDR3 protein and lists the most common genes and DNA from its rows. Across this sample there are fewer than 5,500 distinct CDR3 sequences, with 40% to 50% seen only once. The ten biggest clones cover 2% to 3% of the sample. Source material: PBMCs or a T cell subset sorted from them (not recorded which). All receptors come from an adult who had mild COVID-19 (a few samples of this study predate the infection). The sample titles of this study are shuffled in the database, so cell type and time point are left out.

V and J are TRBV24-1 and TRBJ2-1; TRBD2 agrees at 9 bases. CDR3 length: 16 amino acids. Germline CDR1 KGHDR, CDR2 SFDVKD. J gave up 5 bases and V 7 bases, and 11 bases lay outside the gene matches. Written as DNA, the CDR3 is TGTGCCACCAGAGGACAGGCGGGAGGGCCCCACAATGAGCAGTTCTTC. Translation: CATRGQAGGPHNEQFF.

By frequency in the sample, this clonotype is medium-sized. This sequence joins TRBV7-9 and TRBJ2-5; TRBD2 aligns across 8 bases. The germline CDR1 and CDR2 sequences are SEHNR and FQNEAQ (reference sequence). J lost 1 base, V lost 5 bases, and 6 bases had no gene match. The CDR3 covers 15 residues. The CDR3 region has the DNA TGTGCCAGCAGCCCGGGGGGGGGGCTCCAAGAGACCCAGTACTTC. Protein: CASSPGGGLQETQYF.

J is TRBJ2-5 and V is TRBV10-3; 14 positions agree with TRBD2. With 6 bases clipped from V and 5 bases from J, the junction kept 8 bases outside the gene matches. The CDR3 contains 16 residues. Germline CDR1 is ENHRY and CDR2 is SYGVKD. CDR3 DNA sequence: TGTGCCATCAGCTCGGGACTAGCGGGAGCCAGTGAGACCCAGTACTTC. The encoded protein is CAISSGLAGASETQYF.

The chain has TRBV5-1 and TRBJ2-6; D gene unclear. This CDR3 spans 16 amino acids. Per germline, CDR1 SGHRS and CDR2 YFSETQ. The germline V and J ends were trimmed by 0 bases and 2 bases, with 9 bases remaining between them. Here the CDR3 reads CASSLEVVPGANVLTF. CDR3 nucleotides: TGCGCCAGCAGCTTGGAGGTCGTGCCTGGGGCCAACGTCCTGACTTTC. Full variable domain (outside the CDR3, taken from reference TRBV5-1 and TRBJ2-6): KAGVTQTPRYLIKTRGQQVTLSCSPISGHRSVSWYQQTPGQGLQFLFEYFSETQRNKGNFPGRFSGRQFSNSRSEMNVSTLELGDSALYLCASSLEVVPGANVLTFGAGSRLTVL.

In this sample, this clonotype turned up once. The V gene is TRBV18, the J gene TRBJ2-7; D uncertain. V lost 5 bases to trimming and J lost 3 bases, with 8 bases between them. CDR1 is KGHSH, CDR2 LQKENI, per germline. This CDR3 region has 12 residues. CDR3 loop: CASSTSGYEQYF. CDR3 DNA: TGTGCCAGCTCAACCTCAGGCTACGAGCAGTACTTC.

The chain employs TRBV9 and TRBJ2-3; the D is unclear. The CDR3 is made up of 14 amino acids. Per the germline V gene, CDR1 is SGDLS and CDR2 is YYNGEE. Deletions cut 3 bases from V and 0 bases from J, with 8 bases between. CDR3 coding DNA: TGTGCCAGCAGCGCCTGGGTTAGCACAGATACGCAGTATTTT. Translated, it gives CASSAWVSTDTQYF.

The V and J genes are TRBV5-1 and TRBJ1-2; a weak D match, TRBD1 (5 bases). The CDR3 is 12 amino acids. The V gene's germline CDR1 is SGHRS and CDR2 YFSETQ. The V end lost 1 base, the J end lost 4 bases, and 5 bases lay between the germline ends. CDR3 sequence: CASSLQGYGYTF. The CDR3 DNA follows: TGCGCCAGCAGCTTGCAGGGCTATGGCTACACCTTC. Together with reference TRBV5-1 and TRBJ1-2, the CDR3 gives the full variable domain: KAGVTQTPRYLIKTRGQQVTLSCSPISGHRSVSWYQQTPGQGLQFLFEYFSETQRNKGNFPGRFSGRQFSNSRSEMNVSTLELGDSALYLCASSLQGYGYTFGSGTRLTVV.

The chain links TRBV5-1 to TRBJ2-5; 8 nucleotides agree with TRBD2. Germline V lookup: CDR1 SGHRS, CDR2 YFSETQ. V trimming: 4 bases; J trimming: 5 bases; junction bases outside the gene matches: 16. The CDR3 consists of 17 residues. The CDR3 reads CASSPQNHGGARETQYF. The CDR3 DNA reads as TGCGCCAGCAGCCCCCAGAACCACGGGGGGGCCCGGGAGACCCAGTACTTC.

This chain connects TRBV9 to TRBJ2-3; D ambiguous. Germline V gives CDR1 SGDLS, CDR2 YYNGEE. The ends were cut back, 4 bases at V and 3 bases at J, with 12 bases in the middle. This CDR3 is built from 14 residues. This chain's CDR3 is CASSLDSPTDTQYF. In DNA, the CDR3 is TGTGCCAGCAGCCTAGACTCCCCAACAGATACGCAGTATTTT.

The genes are TRBV20-1 and TRBJ2-3; 11 bases agree with TRBD2. CDR1 is DFQATT and CDR2 is SNEGSKA in the germline V gene (reference sequence). V gave up 3 bases and J gave up 4 bases; unmatched junction bases: 6. CDR3 length equals 15 residues. CDR3 nucleotide sequence: TGCAGTGCTAGGAGGGCTAGCGGGGGGTCAGATACGCAGTATTTT. Protein product: CSARRASGGSDTQYF.

The chain employs TRBV7-2 and TRBJ2-1; perhaps TRBD1 as D (6 bases). The germline gives CDR1 SGHTA, CDR2 FQGNSA. Deletions cut 3 bases from V and 1 base from J, with 10 bases between. This CDR3 region has 15 residues. CDR3 nucleotide sequence: TGTGCCAGCAGCTTGGGGGCTCAATCCTACAATGAGCAGTTCTTC. Translation: CASSLGAQSYNEQFF.

The V call is TRBV29-1, the J call TRBJ2-5; D is unresolved. Trimming took 7 bases from V and 0 from J, leaving 0 bases between them. The CDR3 consists of 9 residues. The germline V gene has CDR1 SQVTM and CDR2 ANQGSEA. CDR3 nucleotide sequence: TGCAGCGACCAAGAGACCCAGTACTTC. Translating it yields CSDQETQYF.

This clonotype is medium-sized (0.01 to 0.1%) within its sample. The V call is TRBV6-5, the J call TRBJ1-6; D is ambiguous. V lost 7 bases, J lost 4 bases, and 5 bases lay in between. Germline V gene data show CDR1 as MNHEY and CDR2 as SVGAGI. The CDR3 loop spans 12 amino acids. The CDR3 loop is CASKGYNSPLHF. In nucleotides, the CDR3 is TGTGCCAGCAAAGGGTATAATTCACCCCTCCACTTT.

By share of the sample, this clonotype is medium-sized (0.01 to 0.1%). The chain links TRBV4-1 to TRBJ1-4; D ambiguous. Germline CDR1 and CDR2: MGHRA and YSYEKL. The CDR3 totals 16 residues. Trimming left V 3 bases short and J 7 bases short, with 18 bases between. This CDR3 is CASSQHSFEEGEKLFF. The CDR3 DNA is TGCGCCAGCAGCCAGCACAGTTTCGAGGAGGGTGAAAAACTGTTTTTT.

J is TRBJ2-1 and V is TRBV5-6; possibly TRBD2 for D (6 bases). The V end lost 4 bases, the J end lost 4 bases, and 15 bases lay between the germline ends. The germline V gene has CDR1 SGHDT and CDR2 YYEEEE. The CDR3 runs 15 residues. CDR3 amino acids: CASSPSGTPYNEQFF. CDR3 DNA sequence: TGTGCCAGCAGCCCATCCGGGACTCCGTACAATGAGCAGTTCTTC.

The chain couples TRBV6-5 to TRBJ2-1; TRBD1 might be the D (5 bases). The ends were cut back, 6 bases at V and 7 bases at J, with 13 bases in the middle. Germline V gives CDR1 MNHEY, CDR2 SVGAGI. The CDR3 sequence is 13 residues long. The CDR3, as DNA: TGTGCCAGCAGCAAGACAGAATCAAATGAGCAGTTCTTC. Translation gives CASSKTESNEQFF.

This clonotype was observed many times. The rearrangement uses TRBV5-6 and TRBJ2-7; TRBD1 aligns across 9 bases. V lost 5 bases and J lost 1; bases outside the gene matches: 7. This CDR3 is 15 amino acids long. Germline CDR1 reads SGHDT; CDR2 reads YYEEEE. Here the CDR3 reads CASRAWGQGSYEQYF. The CDR3 DNA reads TGTGCCAGCAGGGCGTGGGGACAGGGATCCTACGAGCAGTACTTC.